What follows are 18 T cell receptor beta chains derived from one specimen sequenced in a study of technical replicates of blood from a few donors. The table came from immunoSEQ multiplex PCR; TCRdb's copy has only in-frame clones and leaves some out. This sample carries approximately 51,000 clones, about 93% of them seen once, and the ten largest clones take around 4%. Sequencing input: PBMCs. Receptor source: a human donor in good health. Some clones in this sample may be carry-over from other donors' samples.

The chain links TRBV15 to TRBJ2-5; D perhaps matches TRBD1 (5 bases). The germline V gene has CDR1 LNHNV and CDR2 YYDKDF (reference sequence). V was pared by 6 bases and J by 4 bases, with 15 bases between. The CDR3 consists of 14 residues. CDR3 region: CATSRGPGPETQYF. DNA for the CDR3: TGTGCCACCAGTAGGGGTCCCGGGCCAGAGACCCAGTACTTC. Based on the CDR3 plus reference TRBV15 and TRBJ2-5, the full variable domain is DAMVIQNPRYQVTQFGKPVTLSCSQTLNHNVMYWYQQKSSQAPKLLFHYYDKDFNNEADTPDNFQSRRPNTSFCFLDIRSPGLGDTAMYLCATSRGPGPETQYFGPGTRLLVL.

The CDR3 DNA reads as TGTGCCAGCTCGACCCAAGGAGGGACCGGGGAGCTGTTTTTT. Protein product: CASSTQGGTGELFF. The chain couples TRBV18 to TRBJ2-2; tentative D call: TRBD2 (6 bases). The CDR3 totals 14 residues. The germline gives CDR1 KGHSH, CDR2 LQKENI. The V gene lost 6 bases and the J gene lost 5 bases, with 13 bases spanning the gap.

This clone was seen a single time. The rearrangement uses TRBV9 and TRBJ2-3; 15 positions match TRBD2. The CDR3 runs to 18 residues. Trimming cost V 0 bases and J 0 bases; bases outside gene matches: 2. Germline V gene lookup returns CDR1 SGDLS and CDR2 YYNGEE. CDR3 nucleotide sequence: TGTGCCAGCAGCGTAGGGACTAGCGGGGGGGGTAGCACAGATACGCAGTATTTT. As protein: CASSVGTSGGGSTDTQYF.

This clone was seen just once. This chain links TRBV7-2 with TRBJ1-2, with 7 bases lining up with TRBD1. Germline CDR1 reads SGHTA; CDR2 reads FQGNSA. The CDR3 is made up of 14 amino acids. The ends lost 5 bases at V and 4 bases at J; junction bases unmatched: 7. The DNA of the CDR3 is TGTGCCAGCAGCCAACAGGGGAACCCCTATGGCTACACCTTC. As protein: CASSQQGNPYGYTF.

The chain carries TRBV10-2 and TRBJ1-2, with D possibly matching TRBD1 (5 bases). The CDR3 loop spans 13 amino acids. Germline CDR1 WSHSY, CDR2 SAAADI. V was trimmed by 8 bases and J by 6 bases, leaving 16 bases between them. For the CDR3, the DNA is TGCGCCAGCGGGGGGGGGACCCCCCATGGCTACACCTTC. The encoded protein is CASGGGTPHGYTF.

This clone was picked up one time. The rearrangement joins TRBV11-2 to TRBJ2-3, with a possible D match to TRBD1 (6 bases). Germline V gives CDR1 SGHAT, CDR2 FQNNGV. Trimming shortened V by 1 base and J by 6 bases, and 11 bases separated the two germline ends. The CDR3 contains 14 residues. CDR3 nucleotides: TGTGCCAGCAGCTTAGGAGACAGGAAGGATACGCAGTATTTT. Translated, it gives CASSLGDRKDTQYF.

The chain employs TRBV2 and TRBJ2-3; 7 bases fit TRBD2. The junction had 5 bases not matched to a gene; V was cut back by 4 bases and J by 1 base. Per the germline V gene, CDR1 is SNHLY and CDR2 is FYNNEI. CDR3 length: 15 amino acids. The CDR3: CASSGGGSGTDTQYF. CDR3 sequence (DNA): TGTGCCAGCAGTGGAGGCGGGAGCGGCACAGATACGCAGTATTTT. The whole variable domain, filled in from reference TRBV2 and TRBJ2-3, reads EPEVTQTPSHQVTQMGQEVILRCVPISNHLYFYWYRQILGQKVEFLVSFYNNEISEKSEIFDDQFSVERPDGSNFTLKIRSTKLEDSAMYFCASSGGGSGTDTQYFGPGTRLTVL.

The chain joins TRBV4-1 to TRBJ2-1; maybe TRBD1 (6 bases). The CDR3 loop spans 12 amino acids. Germline CDR1 and CDR2: MGHRA and YSYEKL. Trimming cost V 4 bases and J 8 bases, with 9 bases left between them. CDR3 protein: CASSLQGYEQFF. CDR3 in DNA: TGCGCCAGCAGCCTACAGGGATATGAGCAGTTCTTC.

The chain combines TRBV30 with TRBJ1-1; D unresolved. The germline gives CDR1 GTSNPN, CDR2 SVGIG (reference sequence). This CDR3 comprises 11 residues. V was shortened by 1 base and J by 6 bases, with 6 bases between the two germline ends. CDR3 sequence reads: CAWSGQSEAFF. Here the CDR3 DNA reads TGTGCCTGGAGTGGCCAGTCTGAAGCTTTCTTT.

V is TRBV29-1 and J is TRBJ2-3; D not resolved. Per germline, CDR1 SQVTM and CDR2 ANQGSEA. V dropped 4 bases and J dropped 1 base, with 6 bases sitting between them. The CDR3 consists of 12 residues. The CDR3 DNA reads TGCAGCGTTGCGGTCGGCACAGATACGCAGTATTTT. It specifies CSVAVGTDTQYF.

V and J are TRBV25-1 and TRBJ1-2; D remains unclear. Germline assignment: CDR1 MGHDK and CDR2 SYGVNS. The CDR3 runs to 11 residues. The ends were cut back, 4 bases at V and 8 bases at J, with 8 bases in the middle. CDR3 nucleotide sequence: TGTGCCAGCAGTGCGTCGGGGGGCTACACCTTC. Translating gives CASSASGGYTF.

The genes are TRBV6-5 and TRBJ2-7; D may be TRBD2 (7 bases). The V gene's germline CDR1 is MNHEY and CDR2 SVGAGI. The CDR3 consists of 13 residues. Trimming left V 5 bases short and J 6 bases short, with 14 bases between. The CDR3 DNA reads as TGTGCCAGCAGTCGCGCGGGGGCTCGCGAGCAGTACTTC. Residues: CASSRAGAREQYF.

J is TRBJ1-1 and V is TRBV30, with TRBD1 matching 8 bases. The V gene end was trimmed by 5 bases and the J gene end by 8 bases; junction bases not matched to a gene: 4. Germline CDR1 is GTSNPN and CDR2 is SVGIG (reference sequence). This CDR3 is 11 amino acids long. The chain's CDR3 is CAWGQGLEAFF. CDR3 nucleotide sequence: TGTGCCTGGGGACAGGGCCTCGAAGCTTTCTTT.

Here the CDR3 reads CASSRGTSGTFTGELFF. DNA of the CDR3: TGTGCCAGCAGCCGCGGGACTAGCGGGACTTTTACCGGGGAGCTGTTTTTT. The chain couples TRBV13 to TRBJ2-2; 13 nucleotides agree with TRBD2. The junction had 8 bases not matched to a gene; V was cut back by 5 bases and J by 5 bases. Germline V lookup: CDR1 PRHDT, CDR2 FYEKMQ (reference sequence). The CDR3 contains 17 residues.

This chain connects TRBV5-6 to TRBJ1-2, with TRBD1 identical over 7 bases. Trimming at V came to 3 bases and at J to 3 bases, leaving 8 bases not matched to a gene. The CDR3 contains 15 residues. CDR1 and CDR2 from the germline V gene are SGHDT and YYEEEE. CDR3 bases: TGTGCCAGCAGCTACGAAGGGACAGACTACTATGGCTACACCTTC. Its translation: CASSYEGTDYYGYTF.

The chain recombines TRBV7-8 with TRBJ1-2; no definite D call. The V gene's germline CDR1 is SGHVS and CDR2 FQNEAQ. Trimming cost V 0 bases and J 4 bases, with 9 bases left between them. The CDR3 has 14 amino acids. The CDR3 loop is CASSLAGGSYGYTF. The CDR3 bases are TGTGCCAGCAGCTTAGCGGGAGGATCCTATGGCTACACCTTC.

This clone was observed a handful of times. At the DNA level, this CDR3 is encoded by other sequences in the same sample as well. V and J are TRBV9 and TRBJ1-6, with 10 bases matching TRBD1. CDR3 length equals 14 residues. Germline V gene data show CDR1 as SGDLS and CDR2 as YYNGEE. The J segment lost 10 bases and the V segment lost 3 bases, leaving 4 bases of the junction unmatched. The CDR3 bases are TGTGCCAGCAGCGGACGGGACAGGGGATCACCCCTCCACTTT. The encoded protein is CASSGRDRGSPLHF.

The CDR3 nucleotides are TGTGCTAGTGGTCCGGGACAGGAGGGTGAAAAACTGTTTTTT. Protein: CASGPGQEGEKLFF. The J gene is TRBJ1-4, the V gene TRBV12-5; TRBD1 matches at 8 bases. Germline assignment: CDR1 LGHNT and CDR2 FRNRAP. V lost 5 bases and J lost 7; bases outside the gene matches: 6. The CDR3 has 14 residues. The full variable domain, in which reference TRBV12-5 and TRBJ1-4 provide the parts outside the CDR3, is DARVTQTPRHKVTEMGQEVTMRCQPILGHNTVFWYRQTMMQGLELLAYFRNRAPLDDSGMPKDRFSAEMPDATLATLKIQPSEPRDSAVYFCASGPGQEGEKLFFGSGTQLSVL.